This T cell receptor (beta chain) was sequenced during a study of cytomegalovirus exposure and HLA in healthy donors. Primers for the PCR totalled 60 Vbeta and 13 Jbeta. Here immunoSEQ multiplex PCR was the method, and the copy in TCRdb shows in-frame clones only, minus some. This sample has 45,000 to 65,000 clones, with around 82% found just once. There are 16 residues in the CDR3. V lost 3 bases and J lost 8, with 22 bases in between. The V gene's germline CDR1 is GTSNPN and CDR2 SVGIG (reference sequence). Details on this clone: Its specificity is unknown.

Donors in the study were healthy people who gave bone marrow. Overall study results and limits: It was in a later analysis that TCR association rates were seen to vary by HLA locus, highest for DRB1 and lowest for HLA-C.

Sequencing used PBMCs. The chain is built from TRBV30 and TRBJ1-4, with a possible D match to TRBD1 (5 bases). This TCR derives from a woman aged 18-29 years in good health and CMV-seronegative. The CDR3 DNA reads TGTGCCTGGAGCCCCCCTCTGGGTAGGGGAAAGGAAAAACTGTTTTTT. It translates to CAWSPPLGRGKEKLFF.